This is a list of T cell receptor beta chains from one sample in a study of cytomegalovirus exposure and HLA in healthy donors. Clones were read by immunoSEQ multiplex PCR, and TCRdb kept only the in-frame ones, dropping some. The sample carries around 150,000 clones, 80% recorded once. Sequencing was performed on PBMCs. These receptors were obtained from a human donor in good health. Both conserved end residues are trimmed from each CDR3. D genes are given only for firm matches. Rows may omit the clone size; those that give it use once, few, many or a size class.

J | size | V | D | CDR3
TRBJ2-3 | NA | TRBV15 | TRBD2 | ATSSFSASGGSTDTQY
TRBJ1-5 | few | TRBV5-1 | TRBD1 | ASSLEGTGDQPQH
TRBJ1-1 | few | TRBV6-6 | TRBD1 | ASRYGQGTEAF
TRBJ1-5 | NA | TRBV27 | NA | ASSKQTGSNQPQH
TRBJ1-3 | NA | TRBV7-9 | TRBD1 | ASSRTRDSSGNTIY
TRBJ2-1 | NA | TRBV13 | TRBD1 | ASSITGQGKNEQF
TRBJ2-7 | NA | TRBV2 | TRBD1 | ASSRTGIFREDEQY
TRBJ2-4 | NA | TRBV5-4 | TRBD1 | ASSRGQALAKNIQY
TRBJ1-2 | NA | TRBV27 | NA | ASSRTISDGSYGYT
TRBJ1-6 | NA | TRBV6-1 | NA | ASSEAGHLWANSPLH
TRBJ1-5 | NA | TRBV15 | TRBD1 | ATSRVGQGDQPQH
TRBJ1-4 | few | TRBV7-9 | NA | ATQADSGATNEKLF
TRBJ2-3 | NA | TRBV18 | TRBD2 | ASSPGLAGGTSTDTQY
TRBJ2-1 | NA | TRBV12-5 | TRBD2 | ASGLVPSGGAGNEQF
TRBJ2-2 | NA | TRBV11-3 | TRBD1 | ASRTGGGNTGELF
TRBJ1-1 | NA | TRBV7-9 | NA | ASSLVWGQSNTEAF
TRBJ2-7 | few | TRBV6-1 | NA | ASSQTVAYEQY
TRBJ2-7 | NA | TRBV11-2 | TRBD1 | ASSFDRDEQY
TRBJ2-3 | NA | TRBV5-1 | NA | ASSLSQGTDTQY
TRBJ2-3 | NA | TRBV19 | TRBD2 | ASSTQTSGATDTQY
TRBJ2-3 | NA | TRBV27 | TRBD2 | ASRWGGGAGDTQY
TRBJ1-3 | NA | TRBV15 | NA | ATSMEQGPLGNTIY